The 15 T cell receptor beta chains in this list originate from one sample, sequenced in a study of shared clonotypes between healthy human individuals. Repertoires were generated with immunoSEQ multiplex PCR, while TCRdb's copy carries only in-frame clones and drops some. The table has 2 million to 2.5 million clones, approximately 94% seen once; the top ten hold 0.1% to 0.15%. The sequenced material came from naive CD4+ T cells sorted from blood. Subset here: CD45RA+ positively selected. The receptors were gathered from a man younger than 35 in good health.

In DNA form, the CDR3 reads TGTGCCAGCAGCTCGGAGGCGGGACCCACAGATACGCAGTATTTT. Translating gives CASSSEAGPTDTQYF. This chain connects TRBV11-3 to TRBJ2-3; perhaps TRBD2 as D (6 bases). Looked up from germline, CDR1 is SGHNT and CDR2 is YENEEA. This CDR3 comprises 15 residues. Trimming removed 4 bases at V and 2 bases at J, with 13 bases between.

This chain uses TRBV6-5 with TRBJ1-2; D remains ambiguous. Germline CDR1 and CDR2: MNHEY and SVGAGI. V was trimmed by 8 bases and J by 3 bases, leaving 7 bases between them. CDR3 length equals 11 residues. CDR3: CASGQDYGYTF. The DNA of the CDR3 is TGTGCCAGCGGGCAGGACTATGGCTACACCTTC.

This clone was counted once. The J gene is TRBJ2-5, the V gene TRBV5-1; 10 nucleotides line up with TRBD1. Germline V gene data show CDR1 as SGHRS and CDR2 as YFSETQ. V gave up 4 bases and J gave up 3 bases; unmatched junction bases: 6. The CDR3 consists of 15 residues. The CDR3, as DNA: TGCGCCAGCAGCGGCGGACAGGGGGTTGAAGAGACCCAGTACTTC. Translating gives CASSGGQGVEETQYF.

Note on this clone: Different DNA sequences within this sample yield the same CDR3. The chain combines TRBV4-3 with TRBJ2-2; a possible D gene is TRBD1 (5 bases). CDR1 and CDR2 from the germline V gene are LGHNA and YSLEER. The germline V and J ends were trimmed by 1 base and 3 bases, with 9 bases remaining between them. This CDR3 has 15 residues. The CDR3 region is CASSQGGRDTGELFF. The CDR3 coding sequence is TGCGCCAGCAGCCAAGGGGGCAGGGACACCGGGGAGCTGTTTTTT.

The chain joins TRBV30 to TRBJ2-1; 9 nucleotides align to TRBD1. This CDR3 has 15 amino acids. Trimming cost V 8 bases and J 9 bases; bases outside gene matches: 17. Germline V gene lookup returns CDR1 GTSNPN and CDR2 SVGIG (reference sequence). As DNA, the CDR3 is TGTGCCAGCCTAGGCCCCGGACAGGGGTTCGGTGAGCAGTTCTTC. Translating gives CASLGPGQGFGEQFF.

The chain has TRBV30 and TRBJ1-5; TRBD1 matches at 7 bases. With V trimmed by 0 bases and J by 5 bases, 4 bases remained unmatched. Per germline, CDR1 GTSNPN and CDR2 SVGIG (reference sequence). The CDR3 sequence is 14 residues long. The CDR3 is CAWSVRQGDQPQHF. CDR3 DNA sequence: TGTGCCTGGAGTGTAAGGCAGGGGGATCAGCCCCAGCATTTT.

The chain is built from TRBV6-5 and TRBJ1-2; D gene unclear. Germline-derived CDR1 and CDR2 are MNHEY and SVGAGI. This CDR3 spans 12 amino acids. Trimming left V 4 bases short and J 6 bases short, with 9 bases between. The CDR3 coding sequence is TGTGCCAGCAGTTCGGGAGAGGATGGCTACACCTTC. As protein: CASSSGEDGYTF.

The rearrangement uses TRBV7-2 and TRBJ2-7, with no clear D. Trimming stripped 5 bases from V and 6 bases from J, with 14 bases between. The germline V gene has CDR1 SGHTA and CDR2 FQGNSA. CDR3 length: 13 amino acids. In DNA, the CDR3 is TGTGCCAGCAGCCTTTTCGGTAGTAGCGAGCAGTACTTC. It translates to CASSLFGSSEQYF.

The DNA for the CDR3 is TGTGCCAGCAGCCGAGGGGGAGCGAACACCGGGGAGCTGTTTTTT. This encodes CASSRGGANTGELFF. The chain couples TRBV11-2 to TRBJ2-2; TRBD1 might be the D (6 bases). The CDR3 has 15 residues. The germline gives CDR1 SGHAT, CDR2 FQNNGV. Trimming stripped 5 bases from V and 0 bases from J, with 10 bases between.

V is TRBV6-5 and J is TRBJ2-3; 8 bases map to TRBD2. The V segment lost 8 bases and the J segment 3 bases; nucleotides outside the gene matches: 7. The CDR3 length is 14 residues. CDR1 MNHEY and CDR2 SVGAGI come from the germline V gene. In nucleotides, the CDR3 is TGTGCCAGCCGCCGGGAGGGGCTAACAGATACGCAGTATTTT. Amino acids: CASRREGLTDTQYF.

The chain employs TRBV10-3 and TRBJ2-2; a weak D match, TRBD1 (6 bases). The CDR3 is 12 residues long. The V gene lost 4 bases and the J gene lost 7 bases, with 7 bases spanning the gap. Looked up from germline, CDR1 is ENHRY and CDR2 is SYGVKD. For the CDR3, the DNA is TGTGCCATCAGTGCAGGGGTCGGGGAGCTGTTTTTT. Translation: CAISAGVGELFF.

The J gene is TRBJ2-1, the V gene TRBV9; TRBD2 aligns across 12 bases. There are 15 residues in the CDR3. Per the germline V gene, CDR1 is SGDLS and CDR2 is YYNGEE. Germline trimming cut 0 bases from V and 9 bases from J; bases unmatched to any gene: 4. The CDR3 DNA reads TGTGCCAGCAGCGTAGCTAGCGGGGGGGGAGGTGAGCAGTTCTTC. The encoded protein is CASSVASGGGGEQFF.

The table lists this clone with a count of one. The gene calls are TRBV5-6 and TRBJ1-1; D might be TRBD1 (5 bases). The CDR3 spans 15 residues. The ends were cut back, 5 bases at V and 0 bases at J, with 14 bases in the middle. Germline CDR1 and CDR2: SGHDT and YYEEEE. CDR3 bases: TGTGCCAGCAGTCTCGGGGCTAGGATGAACACTGAAGCTTTCTTT. Translation: CASSLGARMNTEAFF.

The J gene is TRBJ1-6, the V gene TRBV10-3, with a weak D call TRBD1 (5 bases). The germline CDR1 and CDR2 sequences are ENHRY and SYGVKD. The CDR3 runs 15 residues. V lost 0 bases and J 7 bases, leaving 10 bases between the germline ends. The CDR3 DNA reads as TGTGCCATCAGTGAGTCGAAGTCAGGGAATTCACCCCTCCACTTT. This gives the protein CAISESKSGNSPLHF.

The chain has TRBV28 and TRBJ1-1; D remains ambiguous. Germline CDR1 MDHEN, CDR2 SYDVKM. This CDR3 has 14 residues. V was cut by 9 bases and J by 1 base, with 15 bases left in between. Written as DNA, the CDR3 is TGTGCCAGTTGGGAGGGAAACACGAACACTGAAGCTTTCTTT. Encoded protein: CASWEGNTNTEAFF.